This TCR beta chain derives from a study of blood T cells in healthy people across ages. In germline, CDR1 is LGHNT, CDR2 FRNRAP. The CDR3 extends over 17 amino acids. The study isolated at least 7 million PBMCs from each sample. Next came a second PCR, run for about 7 to 12 cycles, which used a sample-barcoded 5' primer along with a J-beta primer mix. Every single cDNA molecule received a tag from a template-switch adaptor with 12 random nucleotides. TCRdb ran MiXCR on the 5' RACE reads and lists one entry per CDR3 protein. The repertoire includes some 1,800,000 distinct CDR3 sequences, around 40% of them detected once, and under 25% sits in the top ten. A remark on this clonotype: One junction end disagrees with the germline gene, perhaps due to a read error.

Material for sequencing was blood. The rearrangement links TRBV12-5 to TRBJ1-5; 8 bases map to TRBD1. The TCR sequence derives from a human donor in good health. The chain's CDR3 is CAGGRDFPGQVNQPQHF. As DNA, the CDR3 is TGTGCTGGTGGCCGCGACTTCCCGGGACAGGTGAATCAGCCCCAGCATTTT.